What follows are 24 T cell receptor beta chains derived from one specimen sequenced in a study of spatial heterogeneity in lung cancer. Points from the study as a whole: Counts of expanded intratumoral alpha and beta TCRs tracked tumor mutation counts.

No antigen has been assigned to these receptors. Sample time point: sample taken at primary tumor resection. TCRdb called the 5' RACE reads again in MiXCR, with one record for every CDR3 protein. Among several thousand distinct CDR3 sequences listed, over 8.5% were seen once. Sequencing was performed on lung tumor tissue, taken at surgery. The receptors here all came from a male donor with early-stage non-small cell lung cancer.

The chain uses TRBV6-5 and TRBJ2-7; either TRBD1 or TRBD2 may fit D (5 bases each). CDR1 is MNHEY, CDR2 SVGAGI, per germline. V was cut by 8 bases and J by 4 bases, with 15 bases left in between. The CDR3 length is 13 residues. The CDR3 protein is CASSSPGRYEQYF. CDR3 nucleotide sequence: TGTGCCAGCTCCAGTCCGGGGCGTTACGAGCAGTACTTC.

This clonotype ranks as medium-sized (0.01 to 0.1%). The rearrangement uses TRBV24-1 and TRBJ1-3; 7 nucleotides line up with TRBD1. The germline V gene encodes CDR1 KGHDR and CDR2 SFDVKD. CDR3 length: 17 residues. The V and J ends lost 5 bases and 0 bases, in that order; junction bases with no gene match: 9. CDR3 nucleotides: TGTGCCACCAGTGGGACAGGAGGCGCGGGCTCTGGAAACACCATATATTTT. Translation gives CATSGTGGAGSGNTIYF.

This clonotype ranks as medium-sized (0.01 to 0.1%). The CDR3 region is CASSFLSGTEQYF. CDR3 DNA: TGTGCCAGCAGTTTTCTTTCCGGCACCGAGCAGTACTTC. This sequence joins TRBV12-3 or TRBV12-4 and TRBJ2-7; no clear D. The CDR3 has 13 amino acids. Trimming left V 3 bases short and J 6 bases short, with 12 bases between.

This chain links TRBV30 with TRBJ2-2, with a tentative D call TRBD2 (6 bases). This CDR3 is 16 amino acids long. Germline CDR1 GTSNPN, CDR2 SVGIG (reference sequence). Between the trimmed V and J ends, which lost 2 bases and 4 bases, there was a span of 17 bases. CDR3 nucleotides: TGTGCCTGGAGTCTCTCGCCCGGGGGAGCCACCGGGGAGCTGTTTTTT. Encoded protein: CAWSLSPGGATGELFF.

This clonotype showed up many times. V is TRBV12-3 or TRBV12-4 and J is TRBJ1-2; D gene uncertain. This CDR3 is built from 13 residues. The V end lost 6 bases, the J end lost 2 bases, and 10 bases lay between the germline ends. CDR3: CASSHPLNYGYTF. In DNA, the CDR3 is TGTGCCAGCAGCCATCCCCTAAACTATGGCTACACCTTC.

In this sample, this clonotype turned up many times. The rearrangement uses TRBV28 and TRBJ1-5, with TRBD1 identical over 8 bases. The CDR3 loop spans 13 amino acids. Germline V gene lookup returns CDR1 MDHEN and CDR2 SYDVKM. J gave up 4 bases and V 10 bases, and 6 bases lay outside the gene matches. In DNA form, the CDR3 reads TGTGCCATTACGGGACAGGTGAATCAGCCCCAGCATTTT. Translation gives CAITGQVNQPQHF.

This clonotype was counted ten times or more. The chain combines TRBV5-6 with TRBJ2-5, with D possibly being TRBD1 or TRBD2 (5 bases each). Germline CDR1 reads SGHDT; CDR2 reads YYEEEE. The V end was cut by 3 bases, the J end by 3 bases, with 12 bases between. The CDR3 spans 14 residues. CDR3 nucleotides: TGTGCCAGCAGCTCCGGGACGTTAAAAGAGACCCAGTACTTC. Its translation is CASSSGTLKETQYF. Looking up the rest from reference TRBV5-6 and TRBJ2-5 gives the full variable domain: DAGVTQSPTHLIKTRGQQVTLRCSPKSGHDTVSWYQQALGQGPQFIFQYYEEEERQRGNFPDRFSGHQFPNYSSELNVNALLLGDSALYLCASSSGTLKETQYFGPGTRLLVL.

This clonotype was seen ten or more times. The V gene is TRBV12-3 or TRBV12-4, the J gene TRBJ1-1; 7 bases align to TRBD1. CDR3 size: 13 residues. Trimming at V came to 5 bases and at J to 6 bases, leaving 6 bases not matched to a gene. CDR3 nucleotide sequence: TGTGCCAGCAGTGTCTTACAGGGGTCTGAAGCTTTCTTT. Residues: CASSVLQGSEAFF.

The chain recombines TRBV6-1 with TRBJ1-1, with D unclear. Trimming pared 4 bases from V and 7 bases from J, leaving 7 bases between. Germline CDR1 MNHNS, CDR2 SASEGT. The CDR3 runs to 11 residues. Here the CDR3 reads CASSAHDEAFF. The DNA of the CDR3 is TGTGCCAGCAGTGCTCATGATGAAGCTTTCTTT.

In this sample, this clonotype turned up many times. The rearrangement joins TRBV5-1 to TRBJ2-3, with a possible D match to TRBD1 (6 bases). CDR1 and CDR2 from the germline V gene are SGHRS and YFSETQ. CDR3 length: 15 residues. V gave up 3 bases and J gave up 0 bases, with 11 bases separating them. Written as DNA, the CDR3 is TGCGCCAGCAGCTCCCAGGGGCCGAGCACAGATACGCAGTATTTT. Translated, it gives CASSSQGPSTDTQYF.

V is TRBV19 and J is TRBJ2-2, with D tentatively TRBD1 (5 bases). Germline CDR1 is LNHDA and CDR2 is SQIVND (reference sequence). This CDR3 contains 13 residues. The ends were cut back, 5 bases at V and 6 bases at J, with 10 bases in the middle. The CDR3 coding sequence is TGTGCCAGTAGTGCACCGACAGCCGGGGAGCTGTTTTTT. Amino acid sequence: CASSAPTAGELFF.

This clonotype was seen ten or more times. The chain has TRBV9 and TRBJ2-3, with D possibly matching TRBD2 (5 bases). The V end was cut by 4 bases, the J end by 0 bases, with 21 bases between. Per the germline V gene, CDR1 is SGDLS and CDR2 is YYNGEE. The CDR3 runs 18 residues. The CDR3 here is CASSPDGGGAGSTDTQYF. DNA of the CDR3: TGTGCCAGCAGCCCAGACGGTGGTGGCGCGGGTAGCACAGATACGCAGTATTTT.

This clonotype has a count of ten or more. The chain couples TRBV28 to TRBJ1-6, with 7 bases matching TRBD1. CDR3 length: 15 amino acids. Germline assignment: CDR1 MDHEN and CDR2 SYDVKM. V was clipped by 6 bases and J by 7 bases; unmatched bases: 9. CDR3 DNA sequence: TGTGCCAGCAGCCTCGACAGGGTACCCAATTCACCCCTCCACTTT. It encodes CASSLDRVPNSPLHF.

Here the CDR3 DNA reads TGTGCCAGTTCCGGGACTTTCAATGAGCAGTTCTTC. This translates into CASSGTFNEQFF. The J gene is TRBJ2-1, the V gene TRBV19, with D possibly being TRBD2 (6 bases). V dropped 8 bases and J dropped 6 bases, with 11 bases sitting between them. Germline V lookup: CDR1 LNHDA, CDR2 SQIVND (reference sequence). There are 12 residues in the CDR3. The full variable domain, with the rest looked up from reference TRBV19 and TRBJ2-1, is DGGITQSPKYLFRKEGQNVTLSCEQNLNHDAMYWYRQDPGQGLRLIYYSQIVNDFQKGDIAEGYSVSREKKESFPLTVTSAQKNPTAFYLCASSGTFNEQFFGPGTRLTVL.

This clonotype occurred many times. The rearrangement uses TRBV27 and TRBJ1-2; 7 nucleotides match TRBD1. J was trimmed by 4 bases and V by 5 bases; bases with no gene match: 7. The CDR3 contains 14 residues. Germline-derived CDR1 and CDR2 are MNHEY and SMNVEV (reference sequence). The CDR3 here is CASSLRQGVYGYTF. CDR3 in DNA: TGTGCCAGCAGTCTCCGGCAGGGGGTCTATGGCTACACCTTC.

This clonotype has a count of ten or more. The J gene is TRBJ1-2, the V gene TRBV6-1, with TRBD1 matching over 7 bases. The trim removed 7 bases at V and 2 bases at J, leaving 7 bases unmatched. The CDR3 covers 14 residues. Germline assignment: CDR1 MNHNS and CDR2 SASEGT. CDR3 sequence reads: CASTQTGPNYGYTF. As DNA, the CDR3 is TGTGCCAGCACCCAGACAGGGCCGAACTATGGCTACACCTTC.

At least ten counts were recorded for this clonotype. The chain recombines TRBV5-1 with TRBJ2-7, with D unresolved. CDR1 SGHRS and CDR2 YFSETQ come from the germline V gene. This CDR3 is 15 amino acids long. Trimming took 0 bases from V and 2 from J, leaving 12 bases between them. CDR3 sequence reads: CASSLEVGIAYEQYV. The CDR3 coding sequence is TGCGCCAGCAGCTTGGAGGTGGGAATCGCCTACGAGCAGTACGTC.

In its sample, this clonotype was seen many times. The chain recombines TRBV12-3 or TRBV12-4 with TRBJ1-2, with D possibly TRBD1 on 5 matching bases. The V end was cut by 3 bases, the J end by 5 bases, with 13 bases between. This CDR3 is 14 amino acids long. The CDR3 region has the DNA TGTGCCAGCAGTTTGAGCAGGGAAACTTATGGCTACACCTTC. This encodes CASSLSRETYGYTF.

Within the sample, this clonotype is medium-sized (0.01 to 0.1%). The chain recombines TRBV7-9 with TRBJ2-7, with 8 bases fitting TRBD1. This CDR3 contains 15 residues. The germline V gene encodes CDR1 SEHNR and CDR2 FQNEAQ (reference sequence). V lost 5 bases and J lost 0; bases outside the gene matches: 6. DNA of the CDR3: TGTGCCAGCAGCCGACAGGGGAGGCCCTCCTACGAGCAGTACTTC. It yields the protein CASSRQGRPSYEQYF.

This clonotype was found many times. The gene calls are TRBV11-2 and TRBJ1-3; unclear D gene. The CDR3 consists of 16 residues. The germline V and J ends were trimmed by 2 bases and 0 bases, with 11 bases remaining between them. CDR1 and CDR2 from the germline V gene are SGHAT and FQNNGV. CDR3 nucleotide sequence: TGTGCCAGCAGCTTACGGGCGAGACGCTCTGGAAACACCATATATTTT. It specifies CASSLRARRSGNTIYF.

There are many counts of this clonotype. The chain has TRBV6-5 and TRBJ1-4; 8 nucleotides match TRBD1. This CDR3 has 16 residues. Germline V gene data show CDR1 as MNHEY and CDR2 as SVGAGI. The V segment lost 6 bases and the J segment 2 bases; nucleotides outside the gene matches: 8. CDR3 residues: CASSNRGSGTNEKLFF. The DNA for the CDR3 is TGTGCCAGCAGCAACAGGGGGTCGGGTACTAATGAAAAACTGTTTTTT.

There are many counts of this clonotype. The rearrangement uses TRBV25-1 and TRBJ1-1, with a possible D match to TRBD1 (5 bases). Germline CDR1 reads MGHDK; CDR2 reads SYGVNS. Trimming took off 4 bases at V and 1 base at J, with 7 bases between the two ends. CDR3 length: 13 amino acids. CDR3 sequence: CASSGTQNTEAFF. The CDR3 DNA follows: TGTGCCAGCAGTGGGACACAGAACACTGAAGCTTTCTTT.

This clonotype was counted at least ten times. The rearrangement links TRBV12-3 or TRBV12-4 to TRBJ2-5, with no clear D. Between the trimmed V and J ends, which lost 6 bases and 1 base, there was a span of 3 bases. The CDR3 has 11 amino acids. DNA for the CDR3: TGTGCCAGCAGCTCCCAAGAGACCCAGTACTTC. Translation gives CASSSQETQYF.

This clonotype has at least ten counts. The chain is built from TRBV20-1 and TRBJ1-1, with D unresolved. Trimming took 0 bases from V and 0 from J, leaving 14 bases between them. This CDR3 is 16 amino acids long. The germline CDR1 and CDR2 sequences are DFQATT and SNEGSKA (reference sequence). The CDR3 loop reads CSARDTMSYMNTEAFF. The CDR3 DNA reads TGCAGTGCTAGAGATACAATGTCGTACATGAACACTGAAGCTTTCTTT.